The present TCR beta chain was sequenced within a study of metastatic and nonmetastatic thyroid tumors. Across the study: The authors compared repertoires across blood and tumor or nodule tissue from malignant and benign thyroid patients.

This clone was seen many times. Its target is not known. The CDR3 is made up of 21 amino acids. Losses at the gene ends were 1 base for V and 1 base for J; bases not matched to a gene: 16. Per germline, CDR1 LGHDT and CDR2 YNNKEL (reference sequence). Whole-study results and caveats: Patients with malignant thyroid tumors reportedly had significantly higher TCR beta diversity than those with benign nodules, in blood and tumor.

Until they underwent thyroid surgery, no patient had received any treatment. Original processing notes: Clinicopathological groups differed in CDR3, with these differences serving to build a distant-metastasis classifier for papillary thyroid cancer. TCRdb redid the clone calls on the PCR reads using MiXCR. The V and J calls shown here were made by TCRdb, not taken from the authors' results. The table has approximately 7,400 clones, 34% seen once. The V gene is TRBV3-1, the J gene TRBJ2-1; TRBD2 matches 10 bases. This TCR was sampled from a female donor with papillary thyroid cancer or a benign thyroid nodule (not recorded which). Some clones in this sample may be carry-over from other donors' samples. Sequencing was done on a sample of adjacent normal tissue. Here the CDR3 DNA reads TGTGCCAGCAGCCAAGTCGGAACGGGGCTAGCGGGGGATTTTTCCTACAATGAGCAGTTCTTC. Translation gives CASSQVGTGLAGDFSYNEQFF.